This T cell receptor (beta chain) is from a study of cytomegalovirus exposure and HLA in healthy donors. Across the whole study: There were about 85 million unique TCRs (from HLA-typed donors) in an early data release. Findings and limits, study-wide: In a later analysis, most CMV-associated TCR beta chains appeared HLA-restricted. Researchers reported in a later analysis that a missense DCLRE1C variant was tied to TCR beta V- and J-gene trimming. Usually a TCR sequence was rare, but some public TCRs were found in many donors.

Germline V lookup: CDR1 SGHNT, CDR2 YYREEE (reference sequence). The CDR3 has 15 amino acids. The germline V and J ends were trimmed by 4 bases and 3 bases, with 14 bases remaining between them. Remarks on this clone: Its antigen is as yet unknown.

The PCR used 60 Vbeta and 13 Jbeta primers. TCRdb keeps only in-frame clones here, not all; method: immunoSEQ multiplex PCR. Of under 200,000 clones listed, about 65% are singletons. This chain uses TRBV5-4 with TRBJ2-1, with D unresolved. This TCR came from a woman younger than 45 in good health and CMV-seronegative. The material sequenced was PBMCs. The CDR3 loop is CASSLDLNVYNEQFF. The CDR3, as DNA: TGTGCCAGCAGCCTAGACTTAAACGTCTACAATGAGCAGTTCTTC. Filled out from reference TRBV5-4 and TRBJ2-1, the complete variable domain reads ETGVTQSPTHLIKTRGQQVTLRCSSQSGHNTVSWYQQALGQGPQFIFQYYREEENGRGNFPPRFSGLQFPNYSSELNVNALELDDSALYLCASSLDLNVYNEQFFGPGTRLTVL.